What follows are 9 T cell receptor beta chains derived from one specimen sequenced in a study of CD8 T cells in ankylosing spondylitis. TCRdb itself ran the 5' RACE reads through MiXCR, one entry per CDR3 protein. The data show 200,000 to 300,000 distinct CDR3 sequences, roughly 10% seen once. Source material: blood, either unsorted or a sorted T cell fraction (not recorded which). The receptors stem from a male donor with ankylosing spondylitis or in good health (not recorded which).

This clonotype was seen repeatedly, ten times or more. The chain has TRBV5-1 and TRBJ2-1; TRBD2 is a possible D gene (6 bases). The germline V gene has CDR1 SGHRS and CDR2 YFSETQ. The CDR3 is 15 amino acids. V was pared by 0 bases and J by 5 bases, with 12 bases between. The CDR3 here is CASSLAGEENNEQFF. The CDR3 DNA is TGCGCCAGCAGCTTGGCTGGGGAGGAAAACAATGAGCAGTTCTTC.

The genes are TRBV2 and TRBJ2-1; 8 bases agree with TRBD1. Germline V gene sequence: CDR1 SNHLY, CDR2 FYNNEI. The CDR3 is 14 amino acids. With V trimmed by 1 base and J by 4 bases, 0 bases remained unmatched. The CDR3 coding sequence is TGTGCCAGCAGTGAAGGGACAGGGTACAATGAGCAGTTCTTC. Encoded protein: CASSEGTGYNEQFF. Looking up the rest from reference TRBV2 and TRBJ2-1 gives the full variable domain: EPEVTQTPSHQVTQMGQEVILRCVPISNHLYFYWYRQILGQKVEFLVSFYNNEISEKSEIFDDQFSVERPDGSNFTLKIRSTKLEDSAMYFCASSEGTGYNEQFFGPGTRLTVL.

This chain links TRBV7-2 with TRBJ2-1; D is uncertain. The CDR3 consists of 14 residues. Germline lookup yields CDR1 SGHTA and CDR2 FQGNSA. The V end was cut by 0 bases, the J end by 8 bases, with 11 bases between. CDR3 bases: TGTGCCAGCAGCTTAGCGTGGCAGACCGATGAGCAGTTCTTC. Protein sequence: CASSLAWQTDEQFF.

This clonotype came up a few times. The CDR3 loop is CASSFLSTGGIHEQYF. The CDR3 nucleotides are TGTGCCAGCAGTTTCCTCTCGACAGGGGGAATCCACGAGCAGTACTTC. The V and J genes are TRBV28 and TRBJ2-7; 9 bases agree with TRBD1. J lost 5 bases, V lost 3 bases, and 11 bases had no gene match. The CDR3 has 16 amino acids. In germline, CDR1 is MDHEN, CDR2 SYDVKM. Variable domain in full (rest from reference TRBV28 and TRBJ2-7): DVKVTQSSRYLVKRTGEKVFLECVQDMDHENMFWYRQDPGLGLRLIYFSYDVKMKEKGDIPEGYSVSREKKERFSLILESASTNQTSMYLCASSFLSTGGIHEQYFGPGTRLTVT.

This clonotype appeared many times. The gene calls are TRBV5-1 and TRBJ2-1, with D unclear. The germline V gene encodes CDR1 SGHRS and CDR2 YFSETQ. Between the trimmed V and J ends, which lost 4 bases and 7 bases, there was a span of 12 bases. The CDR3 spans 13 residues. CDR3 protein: CASSPNSWNEQFF. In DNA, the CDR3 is TGCGCCAGCAGCCCCAACTCGTGGAATGAGCAGTTCTTC.

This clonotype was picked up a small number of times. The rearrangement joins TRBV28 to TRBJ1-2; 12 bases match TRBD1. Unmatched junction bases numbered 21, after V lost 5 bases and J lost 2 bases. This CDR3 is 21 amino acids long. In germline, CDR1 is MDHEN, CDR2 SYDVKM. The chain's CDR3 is CASSTLLNTPGQGARNYGYTF. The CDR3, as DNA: TGTGCCAGCAGTACCCTCCTAAATACGCCGGGACAGGGGGCACGGAACTATGGCTACACCTTC.

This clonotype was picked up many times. CDR3 DNA sequence: TGCAGTGCACCCGGGACCCCCGGCTCAGATACGCAGTATTTT. Translated, it gives CSAPGTPGSDTQYF. The chain has TRBV20-1 and TRBJ2-3, with D perhaps matching TRBD1 or TRBD2 (5 bases each). Germline V gene sequence: CDR1 DFQATT, CDR2 SNEGSKA (reference sequence). CDR3 length: 14 amino acids. Trimming cost V 6 bases and J 4 bases, with 17 bases left between them.

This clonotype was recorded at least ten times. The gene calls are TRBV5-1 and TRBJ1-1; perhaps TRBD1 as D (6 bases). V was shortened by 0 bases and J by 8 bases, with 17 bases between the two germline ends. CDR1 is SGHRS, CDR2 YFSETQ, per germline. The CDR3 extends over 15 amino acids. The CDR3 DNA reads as TGCGCCAGCAGCTTGGAAGGCGGGGGCGGGGCCGAAGCTTTCTTT. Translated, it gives CASSLEGGGGAEAFF.

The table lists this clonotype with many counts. The CDR3 DNA follows: TGTGCCAGCAGCACTTCGGGACTAGCTGCGGGTGATACGCAGTATTTT. It yields the protein CASSTSGLAAGDTQYF. The genes are TRBV9 and TRBJ2-3, with TRBD2 identical over 9 bases. Germline V lookup: CDR1 SGDLS, CDR2 YYNGEE. With 4 bases clipped from V and 6 bases from J, the junction kept 12 bases outside the gene matches. The length of the CDR3 is 16 residues.